One and the same sample provided the 5 T cell receptor beta chains below, sequenced in a study of blood T cell repertoires in COVID-19. Profiled with immunoSEQ multiplex PCR; TCRdb holds only in-frame clones, not every one. The repertoire includes about 40,000 clones, 91% of them detected once, and around a sixth sits in the top ten. The sequenced sample was peripheral blood. The origin of the receptors is a woman aged 25 to 45 in a cohort sampled during active COVID-19.

The chain is built from TRBV3-1 (or the pseudogene TRBV3-2) and TRBJ2-1; D may be TRBD1 (6 bases). Germline loops: CDR1 LGHDT, CDR2 YNNKEL (reference sequence). V lost 2 bases and J 8 bases, leaving 16 bases between the germline ends. The CDR3 loop spans 15 amino acids. This chain's CDR3 is CASSQRTSGVYEQFF. The CDR3 nucleotides read TGTGCCAGCAGCCAACGAACCTCAGGGGTCTATGAGCAGTTCTTC.

This clone appeared once. The CDR3 DNA is TGCGCCAGCAGCTTGGCGGCGGGAGCGATTTACGAGCAGTACTTC. This translates into CASSLAAGAIYEQYF. This rearrangement joins TRBV5-1 to TRBJ2-7; 7 positions agree with TRBD2. V lost 0 bases, J lost 4 bases, and 7 bases stayed unmatched. The CDR3 is made up of 15 amino acids. In germline, CDR1 is SGHRS, CDR2 YFSETQ.

This rearrangement joins TRBV20-1 to TRBJ2-3; 7 positions agree with TRBD2. This CDR3 is 14 amino acids long. The V gene end was trimmed by 3 bases and the J gene end by 4 bases; junction bases not matched to a gene: 7. Germline V CDR1 and CDR2: DFQATT, SNEGSKA (reference sequence). CDR3 coding DNA: TGCAGTGCTAGTCAGATAGCGGGCTCAGATACGCAGTATTTT. Protein sequence: CSASQIAGSDTQYF.

The chain has TRBV29-1 and TRBJ2-3, with no clear D. With 4 bases removed from V and 7 bases from J, the gap between germline ends came to 12 bases. The V gene's germline CDR1 is SQVTM and CDR2 ANQGSEA. The CDR3 extends over 12 amino acids. CDR3 sequence: CSVASSTYTQYF. The CDR3 nucleotides read TGCAGCGTTGCGTCCTCAACATATACGCAGTATTTT.

The chain carries TRBV10-3 and TRBJ2-7, with D perhaps matching TRBD2 (5 bases). The CDR3 sequence is 14 residues long. The germline CDR1 and CDR2 sequences are ENHRY and SYGVKD. V was shortened by 2 bases and J by 3 bases, with 11 bases between the two germline ends. The CDR3 here is CAISEPGIHYEQYF. CDR3 sequence (DNA): TGTGCCATCAGTGAGCCGGGAATCCACTACGAGCAGTACTTC.